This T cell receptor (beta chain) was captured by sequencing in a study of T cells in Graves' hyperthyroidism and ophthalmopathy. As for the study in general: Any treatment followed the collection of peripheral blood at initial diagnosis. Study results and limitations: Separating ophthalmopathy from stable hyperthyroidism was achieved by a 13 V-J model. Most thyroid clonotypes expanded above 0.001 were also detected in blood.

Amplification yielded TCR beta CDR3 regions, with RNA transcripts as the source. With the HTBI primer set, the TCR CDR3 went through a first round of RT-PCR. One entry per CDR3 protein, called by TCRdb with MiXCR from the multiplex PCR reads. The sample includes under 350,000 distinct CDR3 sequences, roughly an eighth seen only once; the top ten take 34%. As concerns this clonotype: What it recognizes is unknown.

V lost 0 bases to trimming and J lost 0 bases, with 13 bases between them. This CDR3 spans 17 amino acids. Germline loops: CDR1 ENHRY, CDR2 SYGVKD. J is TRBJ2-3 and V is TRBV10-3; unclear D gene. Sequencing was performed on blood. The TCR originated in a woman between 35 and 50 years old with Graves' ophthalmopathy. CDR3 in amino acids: CAISESTTSTSTDTQYF. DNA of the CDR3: TGTGCCATCAGTGAGTCTACGACTTCTACTAGCACAGATACGCAGTATTTT.